Listed below are T cell receptor beta chains from one sample, sequenced in a study of blood T cells in healthy people across ages. TCRdb re-derived calls from the 5' RACE reads in MiXCR, one entry per CDR3 protein. The table includes about 1 million distinct CDR3 sequences, under 45% detected once. Sample: blood. The receptor source for this set is a woman in her sixties or seventies in good health. CDR3s include the opening cysteine and the closing phenylalanine or tryptophan. D genes are given only for firm matches. Clone size, where shown, is once, few, many, or a class for clones that have expanded.

v_call: TRBV20-1; clone_size: -; j_call: TRBJ2-3; d_call: -; cdr3_nt: TGCAGTGCTAGTATGAGGCACGGGAACACAGATACGCAGTATTTT; cdr3_aa: CSASMRHGNTDTQYF
v_call: TRBV20-1; clone_size: few; j_call: TRBJ2-1; d_call: -; cdr3_nt: TGCAGTGCTAGCCTGGCTACTGAAGAGAGTGAGCAGTTCTTC; cdr3_aa: CSASLATEESEQFF
v_call: TRBV5-1; clone_size: -; j_call: TRBJ1-2; d_call: TRBD1; cdr3_nt: TGCGCCAGCAGCATCGGGACAGATAACTATGGCTACACCTTC; cdr3_aa: CASSIGTDNYGYTF
v_call: TRBV4-2; clone_size: few; j_call: TRBJ2-1; d_call: TRBD2; cdr3_nt: TGTGCCAGCAGCCAAGGGACTAGCGGGAGAGCGGTCGCCTACAATGAGCAGTTCTTC; cdr3_aa: CASSQGTSGRAVAYNEQFF
v_call: TRBV20-1; clone_size: once; j_call: TRBJ2-3; d_call: TRBD1; cdr3_nt: TGCAGTGCAGAAGCAGGGGGCACGAATACGCAGTATTTT; cdr3_aa: CSAEAGGTNTQYF
v_call: TRBV9; clone_size: -; j_call: TRBJ2-7; d_call: TRBD2; cdr3_nt: TGTGCCAGCAGCGTAGAAGCTAGCGGGAGAGGCGACGAGCAGTACTTC; cdr3_aa: CASSVEASGRGDEQYF
v_call: TRBV5-1; clone_size: -; j_call: TRBJ2-7; d_call: -; cdr3_nt: TGCGCCAGCAGCTTGGCCAGCAGGGCAGCGAACTCGGCGGAGCAGTACTTC; cdr3_aa: CASSLASRAANSAEQYF
v_call: TRBV12-3/TRBV12-4; clone_size: few; j_call: TRBJ2-7; d_call: -; cdr3_nt: TGTGCCAGCAGTGAACCAGGACAGACGAGCTCCTACGAGCAGTACTTC; cdr3_aa: CASSEPGQTSSYEQYF
v_call: TRBV7-2; clone_size: -; j_call: TRBJ1-1; d_call: TRBD1; cdr3_nt: TGTGCCAGCCGCAGGGGGCTCACTGAAGCTTTCTTT; cdr3_aa: CASRRGLTEAFF
v_call: TRBV3-1; clone_size: -; j_call: TRBJ2-1; d_call: TRBD2; cdr3_nt: TGTGCCAGCAGCCAAGAAAGGCTAGCGGACAATGAGCAGTTCTTC; cdr3_aa: CASSQERLADNEQFF
v_call: TRBV27; clone_size: -; j_call: TRBJ2-5; d_call: -; cdr3_nt: TGTGCCAGCAGTCCACAGGGTCGGCAAGAGACCCAGTACTTC; cdr3_aa: CASSPQGRQETQYF
v_call: TRBV7-2; clone_size: few; j_call: TRBJ2-3; d_call: TRBD2; cdr3_nt: TGTGCCAGCAGCTTATTCTTTAGCGGGGTGGCCACAGATACGCAGTATTTT; cdr3_aa: CASSLFFSGVATDTQYF
v_call: TRBV21-1; clone_size: -; j_call: TRBJ2-7; d_call: -; cdr3_nt: TGTGCCAGCAGCAAAGATAGAGACAGAGACTCCTACGAACAGTACTTC; cdr3_aa: CASSKDRDRDSYEQYF
v_call: TRBV5-1; clone_size: -; j_call: TRBJ2-3; d_call: -; cdr3_nt: TGCGCCAGCAGCGCGTTTCGGGGCACAGATACGCAGTATTTT; cdr3_aa: CASSAFRGTDTQYF
v_call: TRBV27; clone_size: -; j_call: TRBJ2-1; d_call: -; cdr3_nt: TGTGCCAGCAGTTTTCAACCGGGAGCGATTAACAATGAGCAGTTCTTC; cdr3_aa: CASSFQPGAINNEQFF
v_call: TRBV5-1; clone_size: -; j_call: TRBJ2-7; d_call: TRBD2; cdr3_nt: TGCGCCAGCAAAGATGGGGGGAGGGCCTACGAGCAGTACTTC; cdr3_aa: CASKDGGRAYEQYF
v_call: TRBV27; clone_size: -; j_call: TRBJ2-7; d_call: -; cdr3_nt: TGTGCCAGCAGTCGGACACAAGATAAAACCCACGAGCAGTACTTC; cdr3_aa: CASSRTQDKTHEQYF
v_call: TRBV28; clone_size: -; j_call: TRBJ2-3; d_call: TRBD2; cdr3_nt: TGTGCCAGCAGTTCCTTCAGGACTAGCGGGAACACAGATACGCAGTATTTT; cdr3_aa: CASSSFRTSGNTDTQYF
v_call: TRBV25-1; clone_size: -; j_call: TRBJ2-1; d_call: -; cdr3_nt: TGTGCCAGCAGTGAGAGGCCTAGGGGGGGGGGCCACTACAATGAGCAGTTCTTC; cdr3_aa: CASSERPRGGGHYNEQFF
v_call: TRBV10-1; clone_size: few; j_call: TRBJ2-1; d_call: TRBD2; cdr3_nt: TGCGCCAGCCCGAGTGGATTAGCGGGAGGGCCCAATGAGCAGTTCTTC; cdr3_aa: CASPSGLAGGPNEQFF
v_call: TRBV3-1; clone_size: -; j_call: TRBJ2-7; d_call: TRBD2; cdr3_nt: TGTGCCAGCAGCCAAGAGCGTGGCGGGAGGAGGTACGAGCAGTACTTC; cdr3_aa: CASSQERGGRRYEQYF
v_call: TRBV20-1; clone_size: few; j_call: TRBJ2-4; d_call: -; cdr3_nt: TGCAGTGCTAGAGATCCATCCGGGCCAGGGCGGTACATTCAGTACTTC; cdr3_aa: CSARDPSGPGRYIQYF
v_call: TRBV6-6; clone_size: -; j_call: TRBJ1-1; d_call: -; cdr3_nt: TGTGCCAGCAGGATTACCGGGACTCCAGTGGAGAACACTGAAGCTTTCTTT; cdr3_aa: CASRITGTPVENTEAFF
v_call: TRBV4-3; clone_size: -; j_call: TRBJ2-7; d_call: -; cdr3_nt: TGCGCCAGCAGCCAAGATCGGGACTTTTACGAGCAGTACTTC; cdr3_aa: CASSQDRDFYEQYF
v_call: TRBV6-6; clone_size: -; j_call: TRBJ2-7; d_call: -; cdr3_nt: TGTGCCAGCTCGCAGGGGTACGTTGACGAGCAGTACTTC; cdr3_aa: CASSQGYVDEQYF
v_call: TRBV20-1; clone_size: -; j_call: TRBJ1-6; d_call: -; cdr3_nt: TGCAGTGCTAGAGATAGGAGGGGACAATGGACGAGTAATTCACCCCTCCACTTT; cdr3_aa: CSARDRRGQWTSNSPLHF
v_call: TRBV12-3/TRBV12-4; clone_size: -; j_call: TRBJ1-3; d_call: -; cdr3_nt: TGTGCCAGCAGCCCCAGTGGAATCAGGGACACCATATATTTT; cdr3_aa: CASSPSGIRDTIYF
v_call: TRBV5-1; clone_size: -; j_call: TRBJ2-7; d_call: -; cdr3_nt: TGCGCCAGCAGCTGGGGGGTCGCGAGCTCCTACGAGCAGTACTTC; cdr3_aa: CASSWGVASSYEQYF
v_call: TRBV6-1; clone_size: once; j_call: TRBJ1-6; d_call: -; cdr3_nt: TGTACCAGCAGTGAATTTCCGGACTATAATTCACCCCTCCACTTT; cdr3_aa: CTSSEFPDYNSPLHF
v_call: TRBV27; clone_size: -; j_call: TRBJ2-5; d_call: -; cdr3_nt: TGTGCCAGCAGGCCCTCTAGTAAGTTAGTTCTGTGGCAGTACTTC; cdr3_aa: CASRPSSKLVLWQYF
v_call: TRBV2; clone_size: -; j_call: TRBJ2-7; d_call: TRBD1; cdr3_nt: TGTGCCGGCCTCGACAGGGGTCAAAACAGGGATCGCTCCTACGAGCAGTACTTC; cdr3_aa: CAGLDRGQNRDRSYEQYF
v_call: TRBV27; clone_size: -; j_call: TRBJ2-1; d_call: -; cdr3_nt: TGTGCCAGCAGTCTCTTGGTCTCCTACAATGAGCAGTTCTTC; cdr3_aa: CASSLLVSYNEQFF
v_call: TRBV9; clone_size: -; j_call: TRBJ2-1; d_call: -; cdr3_nt: TGTGCCAGCAGCGTAGGGGGACGGGGGATTGAGCAGTTCTTC; cdr3_aa: CASSVGGRGIEQFF